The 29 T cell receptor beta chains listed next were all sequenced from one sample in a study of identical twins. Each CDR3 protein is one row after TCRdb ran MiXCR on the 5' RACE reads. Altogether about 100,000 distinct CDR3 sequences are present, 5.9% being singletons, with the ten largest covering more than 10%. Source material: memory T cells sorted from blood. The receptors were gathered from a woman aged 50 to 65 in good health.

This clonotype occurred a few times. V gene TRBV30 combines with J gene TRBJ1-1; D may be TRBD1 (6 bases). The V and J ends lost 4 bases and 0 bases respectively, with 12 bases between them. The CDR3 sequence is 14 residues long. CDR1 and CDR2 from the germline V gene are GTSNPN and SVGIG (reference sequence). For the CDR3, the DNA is TGTGCCTGGATTGGGGGCAGCATGAACACTGAAGCTTTCTTT. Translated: CAWIGGSMNTEAFF.

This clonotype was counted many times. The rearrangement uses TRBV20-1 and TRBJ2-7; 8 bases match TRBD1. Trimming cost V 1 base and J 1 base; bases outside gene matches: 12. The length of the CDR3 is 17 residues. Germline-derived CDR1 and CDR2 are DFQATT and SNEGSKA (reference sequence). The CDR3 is CSARVGQGIGESYEQYV. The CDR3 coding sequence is TGCAGTGCTAGAGTTGGACAGGGAATAGGAGAGTCCTACGAGCAGTACGTC.

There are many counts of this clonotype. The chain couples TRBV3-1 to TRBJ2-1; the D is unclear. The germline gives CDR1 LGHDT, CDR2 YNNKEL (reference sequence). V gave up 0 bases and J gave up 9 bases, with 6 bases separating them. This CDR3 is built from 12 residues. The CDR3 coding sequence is TGTGCCAGCAGCCAAGAGAACTTTGAGCAGTTCTTC. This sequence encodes CASSQENFEQFF.

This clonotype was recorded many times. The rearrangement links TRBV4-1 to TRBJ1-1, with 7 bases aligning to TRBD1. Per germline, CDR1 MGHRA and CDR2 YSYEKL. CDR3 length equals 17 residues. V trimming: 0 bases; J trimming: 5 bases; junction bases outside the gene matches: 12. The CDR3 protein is CASSQDILTGVRTEAFF. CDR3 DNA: TGCGCCAGCAGCCAAGATATCTTAACAGGGGTGAGGACTGAAGCTTTCTTT.

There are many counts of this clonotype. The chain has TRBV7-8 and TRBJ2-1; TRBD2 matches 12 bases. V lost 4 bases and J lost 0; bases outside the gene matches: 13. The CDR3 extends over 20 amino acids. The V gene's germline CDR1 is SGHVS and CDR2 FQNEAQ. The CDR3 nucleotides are TGTGCCAGCAGCTCAGCCATTAGGAGACTAGCGGGGGCCTCCTACAATGAGCAGTTCTTC. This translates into CASSSAIRRLAGASYNEQFF.

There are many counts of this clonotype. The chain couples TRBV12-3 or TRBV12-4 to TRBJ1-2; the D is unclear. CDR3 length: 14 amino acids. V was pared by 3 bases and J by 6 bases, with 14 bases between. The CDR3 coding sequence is TGTGCCAGCAGTTTTCTCCGGACCCCTAATGGCTACACCTTC. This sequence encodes CASSFLRTPNGYTF.

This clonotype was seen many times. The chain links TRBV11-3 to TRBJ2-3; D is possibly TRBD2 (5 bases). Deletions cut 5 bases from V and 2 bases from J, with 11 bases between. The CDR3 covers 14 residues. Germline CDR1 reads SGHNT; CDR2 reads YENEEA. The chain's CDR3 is CASSDRDPTDTQYF. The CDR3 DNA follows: TGTGCCAGCAGCGACCGGGATCCCACAGATACGCAGTATTTT. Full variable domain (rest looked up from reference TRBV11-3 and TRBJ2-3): EAGVVQSPRYKIIEKKQPVAFWCNPISGHNTLYWYLQNLGQGPELLIRYENEEAVDDSQLPKDRFSAERLKGVDSTLKIQPAELGDSAVYLCASSDRDPTDTQYFGPGTRLTVL.

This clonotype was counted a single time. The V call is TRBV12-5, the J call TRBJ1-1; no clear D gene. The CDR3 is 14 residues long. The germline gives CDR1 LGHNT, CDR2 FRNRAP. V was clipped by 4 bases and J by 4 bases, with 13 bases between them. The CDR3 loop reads CASGWGGVGTEAFF. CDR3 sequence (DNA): TGTGCTAGTGGTTGGGGAGGAGTAGGCACTGAAGCTTTCTTT.

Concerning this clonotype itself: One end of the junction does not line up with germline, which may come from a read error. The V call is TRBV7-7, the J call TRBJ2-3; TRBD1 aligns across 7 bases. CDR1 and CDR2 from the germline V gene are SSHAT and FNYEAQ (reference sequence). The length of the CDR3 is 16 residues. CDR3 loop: CASSLGTGVPTDTQYF. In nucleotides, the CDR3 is TGTGCTAGCAGCTTAGGAACAGGGGTGCCCACAGATACGCAGTATTTT.

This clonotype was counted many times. This chain's CDR3 is CASSPLVGEGNTIYF. CDR3 bases: TGTGCCAGCAGCCCGCTGGTGGGAGAGGGAAACACCATATATTTT. V is TRBV9 and J is TRBJ1-3; D remains ambiguous. Germline CDR1 and CDR2: SGDLS and YYNGEE. V shed 4 bases and J shed 4 bases, with 15 bases lying between them. The CDR3 runs to 15 residues.

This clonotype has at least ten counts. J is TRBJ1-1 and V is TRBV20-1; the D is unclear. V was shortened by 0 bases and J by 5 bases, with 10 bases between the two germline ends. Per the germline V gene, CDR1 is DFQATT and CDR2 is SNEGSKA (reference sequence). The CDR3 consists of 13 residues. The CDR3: CSARESGETEAFF. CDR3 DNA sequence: TGCAGTGCTAGAGAGAGTGGGGAAACTGAAGCTTTCTTT.

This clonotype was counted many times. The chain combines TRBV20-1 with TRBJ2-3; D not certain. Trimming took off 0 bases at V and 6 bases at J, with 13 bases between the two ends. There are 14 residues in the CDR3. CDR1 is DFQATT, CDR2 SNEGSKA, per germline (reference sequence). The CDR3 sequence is CSAREVLGWDTQYF. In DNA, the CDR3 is TGCAGTGCTAGAGAGGTTTTAGGGTGGGATACGCAGTATTTT.

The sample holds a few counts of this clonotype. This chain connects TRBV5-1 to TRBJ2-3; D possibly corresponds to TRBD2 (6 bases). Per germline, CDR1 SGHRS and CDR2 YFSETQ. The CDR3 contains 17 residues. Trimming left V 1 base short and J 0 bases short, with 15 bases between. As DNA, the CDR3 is TGCGCCAGCAGCTTGATCCGGGGACTGGCTAGCACAGATACGCAGTATTTT. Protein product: CASSLIRGLASTDTQYF.

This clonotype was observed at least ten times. The CDR3 loop reads CASSPLMRNNEQFF. Here the CDR3 DNA reads TGTGCCAGCAGCCCGTTGATGAGGAACAATGAGCAGTTCTTC. The chain joins TRBV9 to TRBJ2-1, with no clear D. V was trimmed by 4 bases and J by 5 bases, leaving 13 bases between them. CDR3 length equals 14 residues. Germline V gene data show CDR1 as SGDLS and CDR2 as YYNGEE.

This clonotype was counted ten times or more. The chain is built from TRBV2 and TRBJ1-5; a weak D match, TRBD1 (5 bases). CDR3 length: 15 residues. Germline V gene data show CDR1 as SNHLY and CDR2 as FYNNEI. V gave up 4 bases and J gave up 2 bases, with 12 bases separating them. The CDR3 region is CASSGQFLGNQPQHF. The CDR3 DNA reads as TGTGCCAGCAGTGGACAGTTTCTCGGCAATCAGCCCCAGCATTTT.

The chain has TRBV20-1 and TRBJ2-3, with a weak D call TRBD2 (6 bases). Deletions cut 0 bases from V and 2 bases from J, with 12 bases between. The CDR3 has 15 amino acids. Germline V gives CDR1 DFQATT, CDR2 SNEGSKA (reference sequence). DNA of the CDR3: TGCAGTGCTAGAGACAGAGGAGGGCACACAGATACGCAGTATTTT. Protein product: CSARDRGGHTDTQYF.

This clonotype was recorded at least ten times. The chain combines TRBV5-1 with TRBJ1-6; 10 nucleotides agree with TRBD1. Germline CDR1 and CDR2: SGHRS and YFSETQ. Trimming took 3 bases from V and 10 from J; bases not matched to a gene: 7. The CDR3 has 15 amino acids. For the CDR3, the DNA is TGCGCCAGCAGCTGGGGACAGGGGAAGGGGTCACCCCTCCACTTT. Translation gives CASSWGQGKGSPLHF. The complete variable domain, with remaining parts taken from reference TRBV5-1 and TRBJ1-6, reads KAGVTQTPRYLIKTRGQQVTLSCSPISGHRSVSWYQQTPGQGLQFLFEYFSETQRNKGNFPGRFSGRQFSNSRSEMNVSTLELGDSALYLCASSWGQGKGSPLHFGNGTRLTVT.

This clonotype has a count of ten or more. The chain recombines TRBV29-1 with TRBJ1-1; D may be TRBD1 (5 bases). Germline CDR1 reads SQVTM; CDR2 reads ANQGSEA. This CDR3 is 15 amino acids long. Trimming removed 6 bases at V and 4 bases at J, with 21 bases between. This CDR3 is CSVNPRGGASTEAFF. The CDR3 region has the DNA TGCAGCGTGAACCCCCGAGGAGGGGCTAGCACTGAAGCTTTCTTT. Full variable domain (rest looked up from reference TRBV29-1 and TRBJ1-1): SAVISQKPSRDICQRGTSLTIQCQVDSQVTMMFWYRQQPGQSLTLIATANQGSEATYESGFVIDKFPISRPNLTFSTLTVSNMSPEDSSIYLCSVNPRGGASTEAFFGQGTRLTVV.

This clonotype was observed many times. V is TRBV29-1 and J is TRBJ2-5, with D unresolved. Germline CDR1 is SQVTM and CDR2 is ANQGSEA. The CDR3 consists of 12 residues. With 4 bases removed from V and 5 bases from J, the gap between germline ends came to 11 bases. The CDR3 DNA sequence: TGCAGCGTTGTTGGTCTGGGGGAGACCCAGTACTTC. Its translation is CSVVGLGETQYF. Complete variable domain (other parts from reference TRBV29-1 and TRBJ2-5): SAVISQKPSRDICQRGTSLTIQCQVDSQVTMMFWYRQQPGQSLTLIATANQGSEATYESGFVIDKFPISRPNLTFSTLTVSNMSPEDSSIYLCSVVGLGETQYFGPGTRLLVL.

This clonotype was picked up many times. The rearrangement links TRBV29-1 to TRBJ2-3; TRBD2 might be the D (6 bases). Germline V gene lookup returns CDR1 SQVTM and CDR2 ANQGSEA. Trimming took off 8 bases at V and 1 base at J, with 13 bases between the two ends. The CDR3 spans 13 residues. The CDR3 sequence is CSHCSGRTDTQYF. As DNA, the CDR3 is TGCAGCCACTGTAGCGGCCGCACAGATACGCAGTATTTT.

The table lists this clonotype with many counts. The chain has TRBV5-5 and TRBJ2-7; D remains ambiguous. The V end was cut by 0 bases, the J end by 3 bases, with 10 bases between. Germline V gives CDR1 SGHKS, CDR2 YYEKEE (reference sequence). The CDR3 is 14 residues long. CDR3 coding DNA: TGTGCCAGCAGCTTGGGTGGCGTTAACTACGAGCAGTACGTC. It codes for CASSLGGVNYEQYV.

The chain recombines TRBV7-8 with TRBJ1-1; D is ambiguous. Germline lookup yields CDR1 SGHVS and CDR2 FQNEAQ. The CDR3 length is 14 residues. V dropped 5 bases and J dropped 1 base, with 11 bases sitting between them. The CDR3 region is CASSLPDGNTEAFF. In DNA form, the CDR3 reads TGTGCCAGCAGCCTCCCGGACGGGAACACTGAAGCTTTCTTT.

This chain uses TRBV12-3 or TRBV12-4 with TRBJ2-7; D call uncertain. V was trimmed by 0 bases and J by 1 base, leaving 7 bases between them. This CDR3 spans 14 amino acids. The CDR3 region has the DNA TGTGCCAGCAGTTTAGCGAGTGGGTCCTACGAGCAGTACTTC. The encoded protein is CASSLASGSYEQYF.

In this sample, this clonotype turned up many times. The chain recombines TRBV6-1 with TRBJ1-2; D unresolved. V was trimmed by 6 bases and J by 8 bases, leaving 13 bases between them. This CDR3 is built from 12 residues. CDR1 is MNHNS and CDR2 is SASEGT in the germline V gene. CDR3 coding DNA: TGTGCCAGCAGGTTACAGCTCGCGGGCTACACCTTC. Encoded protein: CASRLQLAGYTF.

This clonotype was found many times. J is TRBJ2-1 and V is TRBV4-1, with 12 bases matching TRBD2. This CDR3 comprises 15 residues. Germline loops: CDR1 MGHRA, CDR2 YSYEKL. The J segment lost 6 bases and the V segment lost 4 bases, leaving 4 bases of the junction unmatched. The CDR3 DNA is TGCGCCAGCAGCCCATCTAGCGGGAGGGTCAATGAGCAGTTCTTC. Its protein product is CASSPSSGRVNEQFF.

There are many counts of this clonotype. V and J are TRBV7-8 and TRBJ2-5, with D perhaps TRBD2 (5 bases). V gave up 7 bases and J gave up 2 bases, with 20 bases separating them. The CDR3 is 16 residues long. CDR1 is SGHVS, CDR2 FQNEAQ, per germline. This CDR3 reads CASTNPLRRKQETQYF. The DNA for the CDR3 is TGTGCCAGCACCAACCCCCTTCGGAGGAAACAAGAGACCCAGTACTTC.

DNA of the CDR3: TGCAGTGCTAGCCAGGGACAGTTTGAAGCTTTCTTT. Protein: CSASQGQFEAFF. The chain joins TRBV20-1 to TRBJ1-1, with 7 bases fitting TRBD1. The CDR3 has 12 residues. V lost 3 bases to trimming and J lost 7 bases; unmatched junction nucleotides: 5. The germline V gene encodes CDR1 DFQATT and CDR2 SNEGSKA (reference sequence).

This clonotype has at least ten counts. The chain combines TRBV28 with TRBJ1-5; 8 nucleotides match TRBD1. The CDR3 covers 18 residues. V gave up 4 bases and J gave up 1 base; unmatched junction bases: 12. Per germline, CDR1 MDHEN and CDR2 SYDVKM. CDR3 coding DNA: TGTGCCAGCAGTTCCGGGACAGGAACCTTGGGGAGCAATCAGCCCCAGCATTTT. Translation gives CASSSGTGTLGSNQPQHF.

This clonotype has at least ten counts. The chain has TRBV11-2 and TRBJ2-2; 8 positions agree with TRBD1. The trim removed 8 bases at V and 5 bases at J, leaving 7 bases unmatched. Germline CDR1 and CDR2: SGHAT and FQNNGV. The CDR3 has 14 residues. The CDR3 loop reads CASGPDRATGELFF. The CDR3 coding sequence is TGTGCCAGCGGACCGGACAGGGCGACCGGGGAGCTGTTTTTT.